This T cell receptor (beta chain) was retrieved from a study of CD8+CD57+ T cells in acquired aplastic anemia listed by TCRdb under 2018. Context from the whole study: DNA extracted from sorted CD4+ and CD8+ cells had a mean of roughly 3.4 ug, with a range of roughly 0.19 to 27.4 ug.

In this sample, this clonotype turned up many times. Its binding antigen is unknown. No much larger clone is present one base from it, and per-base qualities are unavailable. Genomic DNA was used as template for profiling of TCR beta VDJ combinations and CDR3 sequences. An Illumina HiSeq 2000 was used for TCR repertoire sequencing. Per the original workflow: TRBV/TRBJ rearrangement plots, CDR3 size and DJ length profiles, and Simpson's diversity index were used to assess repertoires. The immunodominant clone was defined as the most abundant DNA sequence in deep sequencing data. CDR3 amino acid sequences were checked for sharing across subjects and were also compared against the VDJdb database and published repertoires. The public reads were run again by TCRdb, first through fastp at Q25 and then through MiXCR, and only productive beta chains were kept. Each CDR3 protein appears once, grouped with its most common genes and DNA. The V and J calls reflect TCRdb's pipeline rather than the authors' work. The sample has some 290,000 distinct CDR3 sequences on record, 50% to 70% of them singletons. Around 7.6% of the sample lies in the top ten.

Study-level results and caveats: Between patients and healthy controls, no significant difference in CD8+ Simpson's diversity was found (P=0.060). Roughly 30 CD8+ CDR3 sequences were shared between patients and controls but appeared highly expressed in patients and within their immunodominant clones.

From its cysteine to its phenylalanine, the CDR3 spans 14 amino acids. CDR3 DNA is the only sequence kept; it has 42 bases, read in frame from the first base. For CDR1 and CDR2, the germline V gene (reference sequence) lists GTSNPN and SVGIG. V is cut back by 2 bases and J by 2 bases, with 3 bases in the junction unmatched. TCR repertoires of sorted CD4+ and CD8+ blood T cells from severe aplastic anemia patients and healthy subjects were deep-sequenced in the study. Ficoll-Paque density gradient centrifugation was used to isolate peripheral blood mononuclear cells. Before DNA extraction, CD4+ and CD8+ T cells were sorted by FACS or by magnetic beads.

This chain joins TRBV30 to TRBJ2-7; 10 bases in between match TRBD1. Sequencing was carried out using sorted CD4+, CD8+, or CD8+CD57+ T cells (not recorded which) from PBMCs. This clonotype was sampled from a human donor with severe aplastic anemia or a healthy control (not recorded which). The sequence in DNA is TGTGCCTGGAGTTATGACAGGGGGCCCTACGAGCAGTACTTC. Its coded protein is CAWSYDRGPYEQYF.